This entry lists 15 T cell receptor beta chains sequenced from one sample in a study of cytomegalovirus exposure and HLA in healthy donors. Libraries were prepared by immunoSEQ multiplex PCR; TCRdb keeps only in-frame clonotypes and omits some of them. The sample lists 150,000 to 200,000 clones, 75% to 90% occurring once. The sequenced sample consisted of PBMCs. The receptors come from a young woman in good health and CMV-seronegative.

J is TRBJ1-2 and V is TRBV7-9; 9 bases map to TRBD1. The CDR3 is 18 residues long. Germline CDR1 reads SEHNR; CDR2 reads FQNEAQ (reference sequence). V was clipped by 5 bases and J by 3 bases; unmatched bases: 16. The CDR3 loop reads CASSRIYPDRGYDYGYTF. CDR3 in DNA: TGTGCCAGCAGCCGTATATACCCGGACAGGGGCTATGACTATGGCTACACCTTC.

In DNA form, the CDR3 reads TGCGCCAGCACCACTACAGGGGCTCGCTACGAGCAGTACTTC. This gives the protein CASTTTGARYEQYF. This sequence joins TRBV4-3 and TRBJ2-7; 7 bases map to TRBD1. Germline V CDR1 and CDR2: LGHNA, YSLEER. Trimming at V came to 7 bases and at J to 3 bases, leaving 9 bases not matched to a gene. The CDR3 covers 14 residues.

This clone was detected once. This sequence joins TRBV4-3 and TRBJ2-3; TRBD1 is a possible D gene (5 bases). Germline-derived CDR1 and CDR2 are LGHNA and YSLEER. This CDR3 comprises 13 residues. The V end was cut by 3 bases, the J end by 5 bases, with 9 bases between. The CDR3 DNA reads TGCGCCAGCAGCCAGGGGCTCGGAGATACGCAGTATTTT. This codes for CASSQGLGDTQYF.

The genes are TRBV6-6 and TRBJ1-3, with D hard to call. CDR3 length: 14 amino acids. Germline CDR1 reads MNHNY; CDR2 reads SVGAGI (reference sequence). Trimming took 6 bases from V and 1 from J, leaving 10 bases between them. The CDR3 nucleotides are TGTGCCAGCAGCCCAGAGGCTTCTGGAAACACCATATATTTT. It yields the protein CASSPEASGNTIYF.

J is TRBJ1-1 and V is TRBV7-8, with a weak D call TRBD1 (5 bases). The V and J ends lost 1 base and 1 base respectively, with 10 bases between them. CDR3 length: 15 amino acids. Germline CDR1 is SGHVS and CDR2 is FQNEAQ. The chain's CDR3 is CASSLDGRENTEAFF. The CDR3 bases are TGTGCCAGCAGCTTAGACGGCAGGGAGAACACTGAAGCTTTCTTT.

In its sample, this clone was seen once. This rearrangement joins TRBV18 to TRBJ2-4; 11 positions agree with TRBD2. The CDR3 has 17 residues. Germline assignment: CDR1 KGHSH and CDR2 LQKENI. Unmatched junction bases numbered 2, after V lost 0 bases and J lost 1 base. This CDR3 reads CASSPPGLADAKNIQYF. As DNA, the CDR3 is TGTGCCAGCTCACCACCGGGACTAGCGGACGCCAAAAACATTCAGTACTTC.

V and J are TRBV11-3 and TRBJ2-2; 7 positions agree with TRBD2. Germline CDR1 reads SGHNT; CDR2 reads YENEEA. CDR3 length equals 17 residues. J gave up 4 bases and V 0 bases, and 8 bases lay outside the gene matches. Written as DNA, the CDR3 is TGTGCCAGCAGCTTAGATTTTGGTAGCGGGTTCACCGGGGAGCTGTTTTTT. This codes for CASSLDFGSGFTGELFF.

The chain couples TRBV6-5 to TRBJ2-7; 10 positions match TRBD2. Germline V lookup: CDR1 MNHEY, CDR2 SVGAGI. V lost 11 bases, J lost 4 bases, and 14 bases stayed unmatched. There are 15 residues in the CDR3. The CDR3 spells CAVQGRGSGRYEQYF. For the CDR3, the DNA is TGTGCCGTTCAGGGCCGTGGTAGCGGGAGGTACGAGCAGTACTTC.

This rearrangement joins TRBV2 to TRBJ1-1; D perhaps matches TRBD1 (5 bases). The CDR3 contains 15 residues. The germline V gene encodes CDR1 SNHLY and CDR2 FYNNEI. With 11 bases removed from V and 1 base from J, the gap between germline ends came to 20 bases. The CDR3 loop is CAREGSGGANTEAFF. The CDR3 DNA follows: TGTGCCCGGGAGGGCTCCGGAGGGGCGAACACTGAAGCTTTCTTT. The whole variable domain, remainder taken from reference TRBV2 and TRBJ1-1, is EPEVTQTPSHQVTQMGQEVILRCVPISNHLYFYWYRQILGQKVEFLVSFYNNEISEKSEIFDDQFSVERPDGSNFTLKIRSTKLEDSAMYFCAREGSGGANTEAFFGQGTRLTVV.

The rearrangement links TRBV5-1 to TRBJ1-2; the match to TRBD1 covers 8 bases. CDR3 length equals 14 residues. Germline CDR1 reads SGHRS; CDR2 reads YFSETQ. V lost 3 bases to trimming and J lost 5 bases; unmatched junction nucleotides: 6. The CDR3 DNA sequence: TGCGCCAGCAGCTCGTCCGGGACAGGTTATGGCTACACCTTC. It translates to CASSSSGTGYGYTF.

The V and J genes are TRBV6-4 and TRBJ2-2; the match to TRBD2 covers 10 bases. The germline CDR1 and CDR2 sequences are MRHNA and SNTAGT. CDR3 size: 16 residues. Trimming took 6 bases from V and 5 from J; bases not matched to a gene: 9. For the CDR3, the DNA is TGTGCCAGCAGACCCCTAGCGGGAGAGGGTACCGGGGAGCTGTTTTTT. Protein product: CASRPLAGEGTGELFF.

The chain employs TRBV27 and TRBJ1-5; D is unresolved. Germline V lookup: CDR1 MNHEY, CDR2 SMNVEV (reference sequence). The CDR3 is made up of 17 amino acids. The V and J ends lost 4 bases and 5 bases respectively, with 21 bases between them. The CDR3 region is CASSSSTSNREDQPQHF. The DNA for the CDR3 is TGTGCCAGCAGTTCCTCAACTTCTAACCGGGAGGATCAGCCCCAGCATTTT.

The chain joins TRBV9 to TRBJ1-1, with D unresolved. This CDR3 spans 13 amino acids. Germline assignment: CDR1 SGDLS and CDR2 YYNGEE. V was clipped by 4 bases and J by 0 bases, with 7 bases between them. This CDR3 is CASSLNLNTEAFF. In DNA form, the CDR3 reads TGTGCCAGCAGCTTAAATTTGAACACTGAAGCTTTCTTT.

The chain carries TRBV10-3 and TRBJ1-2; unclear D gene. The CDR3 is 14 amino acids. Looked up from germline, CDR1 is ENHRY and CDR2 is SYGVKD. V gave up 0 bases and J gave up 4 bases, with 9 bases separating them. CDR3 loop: CAISESTSGYGYTF. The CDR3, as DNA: TGTGCCATCAGTGAGTCGACCTCGGGCTATGGCTACACCTTC.

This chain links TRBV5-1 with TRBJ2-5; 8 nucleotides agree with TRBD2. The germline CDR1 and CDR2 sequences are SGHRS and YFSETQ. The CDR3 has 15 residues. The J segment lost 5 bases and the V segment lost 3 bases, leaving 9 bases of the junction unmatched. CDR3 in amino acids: CASSSLAGGSETQYF. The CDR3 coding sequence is TGCGCCAGCAGCTCCCTTGCGGGGGGCTCGGAGACCCAGTACTTC.